The TCR beta chain under discussion was sequenced for a study of HIV-infected patients and healthy controls. Antiretroviral therapy had run roughly three months, about 14 weeks, before follow-up blood collection. Whole blood was used without fractionation, so all unsorted peripheral T cells were included. Enrollment excluded donors with tumors, hepatitis B or C, or recent vaccination. Germline loops: CDR1 DFQATT, CDR2 SNEGSKA (reference sequence). The V and J ends lost 2 bases and 2 bases respectively, with 13 bases between them. The CDR3 sequence is 14 residues long. About 540 ng RNA was reverse transcribed with alpha and beta constant-region primers. Alpha and beta chain libraries were made separately by chain-specific third strand synthesis with multiplexing indices. TCRdb reprocessed the 5' RACE reads with MiXCR, giving one entry per CDR3 protein. The sample lists a few thousand distinct CDR3 sequences; over 11% were seen once.

With regard to this clonotype: Its target is unknown.

Broader study findings: CDR3 sharing between individuals was lower in HIV-infected patients than in healthy controls.

This material consisted of blood, taken during antiretroviral therapy. This TCR was sampled from an adult with HIV infection. The chain joins TRBV20-1 to TRBJ2-7, with D unclear. The CDR3 DNA follows: TGCAGTGCTAGACGCGGAGATGGCACCTACGAGCAGTACTTC. As protein: CSARRGDGTYEQYF.